What follows describes a single TCR beta chain. This record belongs to a study of shared clonotypes between healthy human individuals. Germline V gene data show CDR1 as MNHEY and CDR2 as SMNVEV (reference sequence). V dropped 3 bases and J dropped 3; count of bases not matched to a gene: 2. The CDR3 runs 13 residues. Here immunoSEQ multiplex PCR was the method, and the copy in TCRdb shows in-frame clones only, minus some. The sample holds just over 2,000,000 clones, over 85% seen once. In the naive CD8 group, cells lacked CD45RO and were positively selected for CCR7, so terminally differentiated effector memory CD45RA+ cells were left out. All of the donors resided in Nashville, Tennessee, and each was a Caucasian adult.

This clonotype originated in a man in his late teens or twenties in good health. The rearrangement links TRBV27 to TRBJ2-7; 7 bases agree with TRBD1. Specimen: naive CD8+ T cells sorted from blood. The CDR3 reads CASSFTGDYEQYF. The CDR3 nucleotides read TGTGCCAGCAGTTTTACAGGGGACTACGAGCAGTACTTC.